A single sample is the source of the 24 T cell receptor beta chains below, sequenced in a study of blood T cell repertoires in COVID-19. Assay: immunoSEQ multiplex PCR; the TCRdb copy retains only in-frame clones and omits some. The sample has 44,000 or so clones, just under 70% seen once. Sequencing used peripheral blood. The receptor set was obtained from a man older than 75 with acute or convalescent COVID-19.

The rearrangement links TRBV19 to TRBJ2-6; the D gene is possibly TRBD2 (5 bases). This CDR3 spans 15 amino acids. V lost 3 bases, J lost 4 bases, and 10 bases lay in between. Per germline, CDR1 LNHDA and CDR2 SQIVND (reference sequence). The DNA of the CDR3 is TGTGCCAGTAGTATTAGGGAGTGGGGGGCCAACGTCCTGACTTTC. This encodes CASSIREWGANVLTF.

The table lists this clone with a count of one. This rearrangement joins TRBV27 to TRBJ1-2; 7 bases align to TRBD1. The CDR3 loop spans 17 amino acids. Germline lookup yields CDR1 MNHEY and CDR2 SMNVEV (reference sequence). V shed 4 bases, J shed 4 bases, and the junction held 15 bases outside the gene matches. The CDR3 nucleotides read TGTGCCAGCAGTTCGCCGACAACCTACAGGGGCTCCTATGGCTACACCTTC. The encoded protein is CASSSPTTYRGSYGYTF.

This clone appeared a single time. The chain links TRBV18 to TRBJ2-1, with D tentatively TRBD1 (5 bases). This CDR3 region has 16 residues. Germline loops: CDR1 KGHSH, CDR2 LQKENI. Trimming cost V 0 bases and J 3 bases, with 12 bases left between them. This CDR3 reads CASSPPGRVSYNEQFF. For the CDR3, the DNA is TGTGCCAGCTCACCACCCGGCAGGGTAAGCTACAATGAGCAGTTCTTC.

The CDR3 DNA sequence: TGTGCCAGCAGCGCGGGCGGTACATGGCTAGCCAAAAACATTCAGTACTTC. Amino acid sequence: CASSAGGTWLAKNIQYF. The J gene is TRBJ2-4, the V gene TRBV11-3; a weak D match, TRBD2 (5 bases). Trimming shortened V by 5 bases and J by 0 bases, and 17 bases separated the two germline ends. CDR1 SGHNT and CDR2 YENEEA come from the germline V gene. The CDR3 extends over 17 amino acids. Complete variable domain (other parts from reference TRBV11-3 and TRBJ2-4): EAGVVQSPRYKIIEKKQPVAFWCNPISGHNTLYWYLQNLGQGPELLIRYENEEAVDDSQLPKDRFSAERLKGVDSTLKIQPAELGDSAVYLCASSAGGTWLAKNIQYFGAGTRLSVL.

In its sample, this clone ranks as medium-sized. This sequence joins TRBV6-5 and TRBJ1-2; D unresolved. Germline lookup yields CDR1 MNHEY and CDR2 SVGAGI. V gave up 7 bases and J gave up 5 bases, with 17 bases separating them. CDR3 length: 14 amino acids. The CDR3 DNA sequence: TGTGCCAGCAATCCCGGCGGGTCCTTGTATGGCTACACCTTC. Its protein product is CASNPGGSLYGYTF.

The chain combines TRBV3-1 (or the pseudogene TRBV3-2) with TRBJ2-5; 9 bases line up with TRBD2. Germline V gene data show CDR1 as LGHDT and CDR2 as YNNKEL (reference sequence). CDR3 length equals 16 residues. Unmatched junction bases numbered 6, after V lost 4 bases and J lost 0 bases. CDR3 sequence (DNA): TGTGCCAGCAGCCTTGTCCTAGCGGGGTACCAAGAGACCCAGTACTTC. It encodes CASSLVLAGYQETQYF.

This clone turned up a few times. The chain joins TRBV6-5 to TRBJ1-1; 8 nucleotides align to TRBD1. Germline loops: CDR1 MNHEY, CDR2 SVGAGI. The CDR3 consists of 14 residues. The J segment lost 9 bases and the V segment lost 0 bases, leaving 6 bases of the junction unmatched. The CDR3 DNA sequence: TGTGCCAGCAGTTACTCTAGACAGGGGAAGAAAGCTTTCTTT. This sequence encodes CASSYSRQGKKAFF.

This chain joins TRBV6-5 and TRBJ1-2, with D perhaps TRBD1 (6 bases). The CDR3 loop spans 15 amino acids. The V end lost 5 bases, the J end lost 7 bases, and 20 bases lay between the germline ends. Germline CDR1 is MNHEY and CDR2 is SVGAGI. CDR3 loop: CASSIGIGGGPGYTF. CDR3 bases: TGTGCCAGCAGTATAGGGATAGGGGGAGGGCCTGGCTACACCTTC.

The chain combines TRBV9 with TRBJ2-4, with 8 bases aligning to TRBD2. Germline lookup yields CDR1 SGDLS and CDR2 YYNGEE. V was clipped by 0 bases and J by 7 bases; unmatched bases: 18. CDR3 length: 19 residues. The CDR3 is CASSVGGLTGTRVPNIQYF. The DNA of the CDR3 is TGTGCCAGCAGCGTAGGGGGGCTCACCGGGACTAGAGTCCCGAACATTCAGTACTTC.

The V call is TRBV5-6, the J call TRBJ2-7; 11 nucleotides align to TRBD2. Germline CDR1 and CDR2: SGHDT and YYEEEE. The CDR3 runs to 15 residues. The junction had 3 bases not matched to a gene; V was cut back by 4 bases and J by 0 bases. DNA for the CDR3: TGTGCCAGCAGCATGGGGACTAGCGGCTCCTACGAGCAGTACTTC. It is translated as CASSMGTSGSYEQYF.

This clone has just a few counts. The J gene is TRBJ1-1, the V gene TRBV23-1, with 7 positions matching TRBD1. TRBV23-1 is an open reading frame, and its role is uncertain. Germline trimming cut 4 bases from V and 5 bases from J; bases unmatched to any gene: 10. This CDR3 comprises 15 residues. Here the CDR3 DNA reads TGCGCCAGCAGTCCCGAGACAGGGCGTTGTACTGAAGCTTTCTTT. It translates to CASSPETGRCTEAFF.

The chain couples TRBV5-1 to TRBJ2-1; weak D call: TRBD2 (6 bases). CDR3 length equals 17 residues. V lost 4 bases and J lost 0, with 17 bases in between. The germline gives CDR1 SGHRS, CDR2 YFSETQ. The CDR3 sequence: CASSTTGGESSYNEQFF. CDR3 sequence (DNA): TGCGCCAGCAGCACCACCGGCGGGGAGAGCTCCTACAATGAGCAGTTCTTC.

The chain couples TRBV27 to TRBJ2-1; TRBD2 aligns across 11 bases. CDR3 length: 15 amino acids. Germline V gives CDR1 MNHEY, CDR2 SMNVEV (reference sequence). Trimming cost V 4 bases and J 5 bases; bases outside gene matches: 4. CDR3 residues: CASSSATSGNNEQFF. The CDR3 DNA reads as TGTGCCAGCAGTTCAGCGACTAGCGGGAACAATGAGCAGTTCTTC.

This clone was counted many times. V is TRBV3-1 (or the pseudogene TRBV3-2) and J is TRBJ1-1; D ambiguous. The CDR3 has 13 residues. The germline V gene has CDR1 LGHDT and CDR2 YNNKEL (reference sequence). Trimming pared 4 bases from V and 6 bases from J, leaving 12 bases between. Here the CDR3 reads CASSLQGRAEAFF. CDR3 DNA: TGTGCCAGCAGCCTACAAGGGAGGGCTGAAGCTTTCTTT.

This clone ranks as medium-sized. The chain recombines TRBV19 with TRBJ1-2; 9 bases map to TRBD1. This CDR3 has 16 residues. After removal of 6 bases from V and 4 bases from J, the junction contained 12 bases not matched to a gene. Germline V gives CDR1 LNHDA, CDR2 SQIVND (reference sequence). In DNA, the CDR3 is TGTGCCAGTAGGGGAGACGGGACAGGGAGGTCCTATGGCTACACCTTC. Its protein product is CASRGDGTGRSYGYTF.

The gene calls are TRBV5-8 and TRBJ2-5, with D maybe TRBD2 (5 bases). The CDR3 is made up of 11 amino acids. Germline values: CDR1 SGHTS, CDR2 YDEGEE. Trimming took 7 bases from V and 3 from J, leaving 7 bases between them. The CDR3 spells CASLREETQYF. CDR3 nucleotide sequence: TGTGCCAGCTTGAGGGAAGAGACCCAGTACTTC. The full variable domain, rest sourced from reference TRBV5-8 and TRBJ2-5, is EAGVTQSPTHLIKTRGQQATLRCSPISGHTSVYWYQQALGLGLQFLLWYDEGEERNRGNFPPRFSGRQFPNYSSELNVNALELEDSALYLCASLREETQYFGPGTRLLVL.

The CDR3 DNA is TGTGCCAGTAGCCCTGGCCCTAACTATGGCTACACCTTC. As protein: CASSPGPNYGYTF. The genes are TRBV19 and TRBJ1-2; D not resolved. This CDR3 has 13 amino acids. V lost 6 bases to trimming and J lost 0 bases, with 8 bases between them. Germline CDR1 is LNHDA and CDR2 is SQIVND (reference sequence).

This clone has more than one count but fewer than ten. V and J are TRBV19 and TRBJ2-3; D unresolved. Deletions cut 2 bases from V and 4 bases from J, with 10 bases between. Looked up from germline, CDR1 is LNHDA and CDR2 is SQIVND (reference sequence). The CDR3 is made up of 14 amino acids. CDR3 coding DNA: TGTGCCAGTAGTATATACCAAGAGGCAGATACGCAGTATTTT. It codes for CASSIYQEADTQYF.

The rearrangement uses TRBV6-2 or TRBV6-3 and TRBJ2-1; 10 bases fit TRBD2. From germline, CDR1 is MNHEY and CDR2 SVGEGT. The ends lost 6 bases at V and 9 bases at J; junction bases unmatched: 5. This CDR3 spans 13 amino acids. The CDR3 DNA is TGTGCCAGCAGCACCATAGCGGGAGGTGAGCAGTTCTTC. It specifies CASSTIAGGEQFF.

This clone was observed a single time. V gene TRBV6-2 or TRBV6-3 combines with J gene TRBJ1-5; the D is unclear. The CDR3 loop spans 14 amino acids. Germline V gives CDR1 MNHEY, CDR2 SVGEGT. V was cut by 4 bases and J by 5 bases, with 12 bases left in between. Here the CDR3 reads CASSSNKFDQPQHF. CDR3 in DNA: TGTGCCAGCAGTTCTAATAAGTTTGATCAGCCCCAGCATTTT.

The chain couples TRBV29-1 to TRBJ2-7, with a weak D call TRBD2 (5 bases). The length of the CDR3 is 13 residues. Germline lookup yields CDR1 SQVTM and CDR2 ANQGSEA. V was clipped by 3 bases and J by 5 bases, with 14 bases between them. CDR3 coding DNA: TGCAGCGTTGAGGACTCGCACTTCCACGAGCAGTACTTC. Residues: CSVEDSHFHEQYF.

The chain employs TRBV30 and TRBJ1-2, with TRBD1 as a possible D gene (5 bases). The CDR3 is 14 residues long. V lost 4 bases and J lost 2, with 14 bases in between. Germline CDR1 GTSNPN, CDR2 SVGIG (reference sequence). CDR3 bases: TGTGCCTGGACAGGGTCCGCCGTAAACTATGGCTACACCTTC. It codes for CAWTGSAVNYGYTF.

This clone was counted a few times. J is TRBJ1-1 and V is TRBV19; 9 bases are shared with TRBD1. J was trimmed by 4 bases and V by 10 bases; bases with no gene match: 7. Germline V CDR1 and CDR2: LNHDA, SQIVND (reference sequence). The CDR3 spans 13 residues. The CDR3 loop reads CANGTGSVTEAFF. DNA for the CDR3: TGTGCCAACGGGACAGGGAGTGTCACTGAAGCTTTCTTT.

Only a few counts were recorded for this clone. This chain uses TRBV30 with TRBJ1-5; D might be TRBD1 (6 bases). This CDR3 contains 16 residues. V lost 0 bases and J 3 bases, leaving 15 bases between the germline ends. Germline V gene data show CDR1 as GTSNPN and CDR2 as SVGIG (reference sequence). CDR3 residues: CAWSVGAGVNNQPQHF. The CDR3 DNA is TGTGCCTGGAGTGTAGGGGCAGGGGTGAACAATCAGCCCCAGCATTTT.